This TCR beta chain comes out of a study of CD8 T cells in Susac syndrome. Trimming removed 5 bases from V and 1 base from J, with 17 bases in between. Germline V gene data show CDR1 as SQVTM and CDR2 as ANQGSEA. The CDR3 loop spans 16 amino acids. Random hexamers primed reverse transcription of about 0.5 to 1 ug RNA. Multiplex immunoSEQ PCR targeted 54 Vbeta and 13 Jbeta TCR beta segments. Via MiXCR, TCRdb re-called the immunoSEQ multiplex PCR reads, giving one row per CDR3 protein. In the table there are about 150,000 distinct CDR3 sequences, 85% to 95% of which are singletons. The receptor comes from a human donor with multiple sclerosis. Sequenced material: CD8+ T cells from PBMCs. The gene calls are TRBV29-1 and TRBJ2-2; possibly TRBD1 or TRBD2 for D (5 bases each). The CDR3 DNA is TGCAGCGTTTTTGACCCCGGGACGGTGAACACCGGGGAGCTGTTTTTT. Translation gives CSVFDPGTVNTGELFF.